This record concerns one TCR beta chain sequence. What it recognizes is unknown. This sample is drawn from a study of vaccination and CD4 T cells after COVID-19. General observations from the study: Analysis of convalescent patients found that 304 of 307 vaccine-specific clones were spike mono-reactive.

Treatment in this sample: approximately 11-day PBMC culture with coronavirus spike peptide pools or control peptides (ViraFEST assay). CD4+ T cells that had been cultured provided DNA sequenced with the Oncomine TCR Beta short-read assay. TCRdb ran MiXCR on the PCR reads and lists one entry per CDR3 protein. Among about 23,000 distinct CDR3 sequences listed, around 43% were seen once. V lost 3 bases, J lost 7 bases, and 13 bases lay in between. This CDR3 region has 15 residues. Germline V gene sequence: CDR1 ENHRY, CDR2 SYGVKD. Sequencing used CD4+ T cells from blood, cultured in vitro, obtained before SARS-CoV-2 vaccination. This chain links TRBV10-3 with TRBJ1-6, with D possibly matching TRBD1 (6 bases). This sequence was found in a human donor who received a COVID-19 vaccine. The CDR3 loop reads CAISDGGQANSPLHF. In nucleotides, the CDR3 is TGTGCCATCAGTGATGGGGGGCAGGCAAATTCACCCCTCCACTTT.